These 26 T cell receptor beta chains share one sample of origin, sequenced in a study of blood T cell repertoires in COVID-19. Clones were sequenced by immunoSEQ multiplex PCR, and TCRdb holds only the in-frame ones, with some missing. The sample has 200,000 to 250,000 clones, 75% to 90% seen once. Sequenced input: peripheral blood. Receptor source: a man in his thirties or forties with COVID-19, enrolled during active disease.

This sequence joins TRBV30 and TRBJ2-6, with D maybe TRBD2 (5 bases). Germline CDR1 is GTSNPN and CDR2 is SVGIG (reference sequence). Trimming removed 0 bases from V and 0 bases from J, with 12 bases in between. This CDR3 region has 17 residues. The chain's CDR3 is CAWSVRRTSSGANVLTF. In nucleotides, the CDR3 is TGTGCCTGGAGTGTAAGGAGAACTAGCTCTGGGGCCAACGTCCTGACTTTC.

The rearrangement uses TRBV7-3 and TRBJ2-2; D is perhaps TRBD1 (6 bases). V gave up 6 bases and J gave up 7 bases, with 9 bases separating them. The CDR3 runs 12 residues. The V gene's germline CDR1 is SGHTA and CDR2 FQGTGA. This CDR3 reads CASRRGSGELFF. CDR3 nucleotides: TGTGCCAGCAGGAGGGGGAGCGGGGAGCTGTTTTTT.

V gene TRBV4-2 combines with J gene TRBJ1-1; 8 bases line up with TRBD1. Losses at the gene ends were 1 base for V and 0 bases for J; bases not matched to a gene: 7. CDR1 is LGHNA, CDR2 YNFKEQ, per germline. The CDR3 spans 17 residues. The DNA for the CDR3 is TGTGCCAGCAGCCAAGGGGACAGGCCGCCCGTGAACACTGAAGCTTTCTTT. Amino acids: CASSQGDRPPVNTEAFF.

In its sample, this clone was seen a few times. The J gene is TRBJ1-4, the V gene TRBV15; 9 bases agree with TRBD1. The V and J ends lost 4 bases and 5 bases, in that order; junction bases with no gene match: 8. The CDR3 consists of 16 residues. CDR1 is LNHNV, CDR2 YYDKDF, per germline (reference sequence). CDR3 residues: CATSTGTGSLNEKLFF. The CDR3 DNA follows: TGTGCCACCAGCACCGGGACAGGGTCCTTAAATGAAAAACTGTTTTTT.

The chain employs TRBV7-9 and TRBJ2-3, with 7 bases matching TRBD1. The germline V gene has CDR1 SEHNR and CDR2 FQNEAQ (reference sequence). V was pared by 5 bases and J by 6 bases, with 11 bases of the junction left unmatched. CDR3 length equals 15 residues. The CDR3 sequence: CASSTRQGESDTQYF. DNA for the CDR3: TGTGCCAGCAGCACCCGACAGGGCGAATCGGATACGCAGTATTTT.

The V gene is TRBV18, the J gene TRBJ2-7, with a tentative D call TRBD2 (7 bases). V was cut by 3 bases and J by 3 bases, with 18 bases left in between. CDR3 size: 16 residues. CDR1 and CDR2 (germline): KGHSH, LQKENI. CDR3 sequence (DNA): TGTGCCAGCTCACCTCCCTCCGGGGGGCAGCACTACGAGCAGTACTTC. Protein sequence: CASSPPSGGQHYEQYF.

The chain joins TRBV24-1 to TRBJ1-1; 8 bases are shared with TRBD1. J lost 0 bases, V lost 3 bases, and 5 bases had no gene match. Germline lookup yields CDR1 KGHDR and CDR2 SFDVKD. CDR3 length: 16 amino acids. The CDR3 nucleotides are TGTGCCACCAGTGATCCCTGGACAGGGTTGAACACTGAAGCTTTCTTT. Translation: CATSDPWTGLNTEAFF.

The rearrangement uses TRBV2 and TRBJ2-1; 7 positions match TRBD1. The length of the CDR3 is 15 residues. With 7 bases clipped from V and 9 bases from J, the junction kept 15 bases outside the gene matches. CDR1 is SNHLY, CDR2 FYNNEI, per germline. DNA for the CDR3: TGTGCCAGCACGGTATTGGTGGGACAGTCCACTGAGCAGTTCTTC. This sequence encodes CASTVLVGQSTEQFF. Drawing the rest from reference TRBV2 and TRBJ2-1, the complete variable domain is EPEVTQTPSHQVTQMGQEVILRCVPISNHLYFYWYRQILGQKVEFLVSFYNNEISEKSEIFDDQFSVERPDGSNFTLKIRSTKLEDSAMYFCASTVLVGQSTEQFFGPGTRLTVL.

CDR3 loop: CASSLGGQYEQYF. CDR3 DNA sequence: TGTGCCAGCAGCTTAGGGGGACAGTACGAGCAGTACTTC. The gene calls are TRBV7-3 and TRBJ2-7; TRBD1 aligns across 7 bases. The V gene end was trimmed by 2 bases and the J gene end by 4 bases; junction bases not matched to a gene: 2. Germline lookup yields CDR1 SGHTA and CDR2 FQGTGA. CDR3 length equals 13 residues.

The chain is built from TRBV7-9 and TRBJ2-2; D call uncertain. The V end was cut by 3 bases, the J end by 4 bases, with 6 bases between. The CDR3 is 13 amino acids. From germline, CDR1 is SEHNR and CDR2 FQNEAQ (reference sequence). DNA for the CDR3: TGTGCCAGCAGCTTTCCTACCACCGGGGAGCTGTTTTTT. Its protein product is CASSFPTTGELFF.

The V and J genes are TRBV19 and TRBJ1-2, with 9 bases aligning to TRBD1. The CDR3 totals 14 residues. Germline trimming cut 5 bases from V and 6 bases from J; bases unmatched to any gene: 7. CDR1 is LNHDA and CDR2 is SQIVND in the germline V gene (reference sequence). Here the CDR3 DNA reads TGTGCCAGTAGTTCCACAGGGGGCGCAAATGGCTACACCTTC. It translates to CASSSTGGANGYTF.

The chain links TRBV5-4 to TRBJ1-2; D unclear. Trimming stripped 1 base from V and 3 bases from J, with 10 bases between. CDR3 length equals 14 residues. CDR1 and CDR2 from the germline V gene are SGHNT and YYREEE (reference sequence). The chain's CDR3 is CASSLWGDHYGYTF. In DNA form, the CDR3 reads TGTGCCAGCAGCTTGTGGGGAGACCACTATGGCTACACCTTC.

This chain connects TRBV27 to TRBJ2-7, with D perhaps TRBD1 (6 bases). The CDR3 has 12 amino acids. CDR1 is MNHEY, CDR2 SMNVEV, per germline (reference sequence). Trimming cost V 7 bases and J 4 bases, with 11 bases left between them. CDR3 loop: CASKSGAYEQYF. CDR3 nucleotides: TGTGCCAGCAAATCAGGGGCGTACGAGCAGTACTTC.

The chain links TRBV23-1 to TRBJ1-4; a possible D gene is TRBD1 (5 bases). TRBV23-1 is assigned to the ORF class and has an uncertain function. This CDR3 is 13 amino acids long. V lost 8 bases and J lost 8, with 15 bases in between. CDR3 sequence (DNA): TGCGCCAGCGTCGGGGGGGGTCACGAAAAACTGTTTTTT. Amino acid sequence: CASVGGGHEKLFF.

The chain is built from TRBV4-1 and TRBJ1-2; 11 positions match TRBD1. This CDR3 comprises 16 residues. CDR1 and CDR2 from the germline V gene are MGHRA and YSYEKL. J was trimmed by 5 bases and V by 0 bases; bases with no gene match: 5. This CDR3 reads CASSQDGQGARYGYTF. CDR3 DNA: TGCGCCAGCAGCCAAGACGGACAGGGGGCTCGATATGGCTACACCTTC.

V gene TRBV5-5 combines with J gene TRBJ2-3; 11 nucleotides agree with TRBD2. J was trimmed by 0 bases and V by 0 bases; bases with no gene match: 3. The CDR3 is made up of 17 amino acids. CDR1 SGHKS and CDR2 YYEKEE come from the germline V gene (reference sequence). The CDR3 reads CASSLVLAGGSTDTQYF. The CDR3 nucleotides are TGTGCCAGCAGCTTGGTGCTAGCGGGAGGAAGCACAGATACGCAGTATTTT.

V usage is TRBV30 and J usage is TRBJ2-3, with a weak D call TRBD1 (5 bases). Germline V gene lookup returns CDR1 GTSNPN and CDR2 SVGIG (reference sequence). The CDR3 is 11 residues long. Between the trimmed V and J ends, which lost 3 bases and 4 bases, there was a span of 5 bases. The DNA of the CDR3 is TGTGCCTGGAGGGGGCCAGATACGCAGTATTTT. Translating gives CAWRGPDTQYF.

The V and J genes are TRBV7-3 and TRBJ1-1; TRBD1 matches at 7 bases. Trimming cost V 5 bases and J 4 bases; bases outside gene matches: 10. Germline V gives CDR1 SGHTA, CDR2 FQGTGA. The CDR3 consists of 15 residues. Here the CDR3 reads CASSTIGGAGTEAFF. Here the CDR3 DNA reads TGTGCCAGCAGCACCATAGGGGGCGCGGGCACTGAAGCTTTCTTT. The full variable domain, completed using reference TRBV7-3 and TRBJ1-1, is GAGVSQTPSNKVTEKGKYVELRCDPISGHTALYWYRQSLGQGPEFLIYFQGTGAADDSGLPNDRFFAVRPEGSVSTLKIQRTERGDSAVYLCASSTIGGAGTEAFFGQGTRLTVV.

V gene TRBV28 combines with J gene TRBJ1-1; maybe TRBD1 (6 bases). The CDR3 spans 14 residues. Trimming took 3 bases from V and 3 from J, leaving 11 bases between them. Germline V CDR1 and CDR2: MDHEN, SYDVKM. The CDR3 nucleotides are TGTGCCAGCAGTTTTCGGGGGGGCTACACTGAAGCTTTCTTT. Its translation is CASSFRGGYTEAFF. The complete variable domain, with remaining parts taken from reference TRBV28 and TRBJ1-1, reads DVKVTQSSRYLVKRTGEKVFLECVQDMDHENMFWYRQDPGLGLRLIYFSYDVKMKEKGDIPEGYSVSREKKERFSLILESASTNQTSMYLCASSFRGGYTEAFFGQGTRLTVV.

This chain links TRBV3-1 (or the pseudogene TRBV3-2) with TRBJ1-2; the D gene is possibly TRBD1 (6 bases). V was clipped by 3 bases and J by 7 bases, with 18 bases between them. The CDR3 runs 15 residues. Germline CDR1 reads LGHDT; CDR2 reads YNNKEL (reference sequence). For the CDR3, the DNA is TGTGCCAGCAGCCAGGAAGTGACAGGTTCGCCTGGCTACACCTTC. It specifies CASSQEVTGSPGYTF.

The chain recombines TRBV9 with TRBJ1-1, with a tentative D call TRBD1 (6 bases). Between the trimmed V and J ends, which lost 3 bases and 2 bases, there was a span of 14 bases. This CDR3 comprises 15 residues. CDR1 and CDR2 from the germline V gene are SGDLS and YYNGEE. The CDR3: CASSGQTGVNTEAFF. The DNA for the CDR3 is TGTGCCAGCAGCGGGCAGACAGGCGTTAACACTGAAGCTTTCTTT.

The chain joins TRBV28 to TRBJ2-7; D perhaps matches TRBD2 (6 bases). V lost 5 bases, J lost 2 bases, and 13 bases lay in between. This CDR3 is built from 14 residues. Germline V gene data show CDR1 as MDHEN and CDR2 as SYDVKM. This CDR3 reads CASSPRLGPYEQYF. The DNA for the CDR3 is TGTGCCAGCAGTCCGAGACTAGGGCCCTACGAGCAGTACTTC. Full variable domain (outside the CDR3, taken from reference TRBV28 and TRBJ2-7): DVKVTQSSRYLVKRTGEKVFLECVQDMDHENMFWYRQDPGLGLRLIYFSYDVKMKEKGDIPEGYSVSREKKERFSLILESASTNQTSMYLCASSPRLGPYEQYFGPGTRLTVT.

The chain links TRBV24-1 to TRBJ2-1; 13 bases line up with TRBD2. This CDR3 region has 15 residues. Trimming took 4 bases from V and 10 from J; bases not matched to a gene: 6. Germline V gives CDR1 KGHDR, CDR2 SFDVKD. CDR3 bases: TGTGCCACCAGTGACCGACTAGCGGGAGGCAGAGAGCAGTTCTTC. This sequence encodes CATSDRLAGGREQFF.

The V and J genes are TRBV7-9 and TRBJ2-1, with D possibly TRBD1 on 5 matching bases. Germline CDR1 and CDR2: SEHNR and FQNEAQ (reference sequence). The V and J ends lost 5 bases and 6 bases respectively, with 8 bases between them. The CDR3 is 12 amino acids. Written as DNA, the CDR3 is TGTGCCAGCAGCCCAGGGTTCAATGAGCAGTTCTTC. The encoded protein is CASSPGFNEQFF.

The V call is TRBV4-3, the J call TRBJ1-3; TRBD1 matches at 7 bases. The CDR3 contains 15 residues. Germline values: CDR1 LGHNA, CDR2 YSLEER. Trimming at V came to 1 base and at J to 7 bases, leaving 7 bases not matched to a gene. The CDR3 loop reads CASSQVREGANTIYF. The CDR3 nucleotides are TGCGCCAGCAGCCAAGTCCGGGAGGGGGCCAACACCATATATTTT.

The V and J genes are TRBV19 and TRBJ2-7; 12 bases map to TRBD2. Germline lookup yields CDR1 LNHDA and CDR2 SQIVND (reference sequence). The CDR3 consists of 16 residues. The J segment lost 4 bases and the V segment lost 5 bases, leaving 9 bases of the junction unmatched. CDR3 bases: TGTGCCAGTAGTGGCCCCGGACTAGCGGGAAATTACGAGCAGTACTTC. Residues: CASSGPGLAGNYEQYF.